This is a list of T cell receptor beta chains from one sample in a study of shared clonotypes between healthy human individuals. Assay used: immunoSEQ multiplex PCR; TCRdb lists only in-frame clones, some missing. Here the sample spans about 700,000 clones, around 90% being singletons. The sequencing input was naive CD8+ T cells sorted from blood. The receptors derive from a man aged 30 to 39 in good health. Both conserved end residues are part of each CDR3. The D gene is left open where the match is weak. Where a row states a size, it is once, few, many or the class of an expanded clone; other rows omit it.

clone_size | j_call | d_call | v_call | cdr3_aa | cdr3_nt
NA | TRBJ1-1 | NA | TRBV5-1 | CASRGGMNTEAFF | TGCGCCAGCCGTGGGGGAATGAACACTGAAGCTTTCTTT
NA | TRBJ1-1 | NA | TRBV5-6 | CASSLYVGTHDTEAFF | TGTGCCAGCAGCTTGTACGTAGGGACCCATGACACTGAAGCTTTCTTT
few | TRBJ1-4 | TRBD1 | TRBV5-4 | CASSLRGTGLDEKLFF | TGTGCCAGCAGCTTGAGAGGGACAGGGCTGGATGAAAAACTGTTTTTT
NA | TRBJ2-1 | TRBD1 | TRBV19 | CASSPGQGIYNEQFF | TGTGCCAGTAGCCCGGGACAGGGAATCTACAATGAGCAGTTCTTC
once | TRBJ2-7 | TRBD1 | TRBV2 | CASIGTGTYEQYF | TGTGCCAGCATTGGGACAGGGACCTACGAGCAGTACTTC
NA | TRBJ2-7 | NA | TRBV27 | CASSFQNSYEQYF | TGTGCCAGCAGTTTCCAGAACTCCTACGAGCAGTACTTC
NA | TRBJ2-1 | NA | TRBV4-1 | CASSLGTLRYNEQFF | TGCGCCAGCAGCCTTGGGACCCTTCGGTACAATGAGCAGTTCTTC
few | TRBJ2-7 | NA | TRBV28 | CASSPVGHEQYF | TGTGCCAGCAGTCCCGTCGGACACGAGCAGTACTTC
NA | TRBJ2-7 | NA | TRBV11-2 | CASSLGAYYEQYF | TGTGCCAGCAGCTTAGGGGCATATTACGAGCAGTACTTC
NA | TRBJ1-4 | NA | TRBV9 | CASSASEGLKLFF | TGTGCCAGCAGCGCTTCCGAGGGTCTAAAACTGTTTTTT
NA | TRBJ2-3 | NA | TRBV2 | CASRPSISTDTQYF | TGTGCCAGCAGGCCCAGTATTAGCACAGATACGCAGTATTTT
NA | TRBJ2-1 | NA | TRBV11-2 | CASSLDPKGPPAGEQFF | TGTGCCAGCAGCTTAGATCCTAAGGGACCCCCCGCCGGTGAGCAGTTCTTC
NA | TRBJ2-7 | NA | TRBV9 | CASSRGGGSDEQYF | TGTGCCAGCAGCAGAGGTGGGGGGTCTGACGAGCAGTACTTC
NA | TRBJ1-5 | TRBD1 | TRBV5-3 | CARSLPRGLVGYQPQHF | TGTGCCAGAAGCTTACCTAGGGGGCTGGTTGGTTATCAGCCCCAGCATTTT
NA | TRBJ2-7 | TRBD2 | TRBV7-9 | CASSSTGTSEFYEQYF | TGTGCCAGCAGTTCTACCGGGACTAGCGAGTTCTACGAGCAGTACTTC
NA | TRBJ1-5 | NA | TRBV30 | CAWSVGGASNQPQHF | TGTGCCTGGAGTGTCGGGGGGGCCAGCAATCAGCCCCAGCATTTT
few | TRBJ1-2 | TRBD1 | TRBV27 | CASSPGTGRGYTF | TGTGCCAGCAGTCCCGGGACAGGGAGGGGCTACACCTTC
NA | TRBJ2-2 | NA | TRBV7-9 | CASSLEAIATLSGELFF | TGTGCCAGCAGCTTAGAGGCCATAGCGACCTTAAGCGGGGAGCTGTTTTTT
NA | TRBJ2-1 | TRBD1 | TRBV27 | CASRWGQMSSYNEQFF | TGTGCCAGCAGATGGGGACAGATGAGCTCCTACAATGAGCAGTTCTTC
NA | TRBJ2-1 | NA | TRBV27 | CASSTNSNEQFF | TGTGCCAGCAGTACCAATTCCAATGAGCAGTTCTTC
NA | TRBJ2-2 | NA | TRBV27 | CASSYYHTGELFF | TGTGCCAGCAGTTATTACCACACCGGGGAGCTGTTTTTT
NA | TRBJ2-2 | NA | TRBV15 | CATSTPNTGELFF | TGTGCCACCAGCACGCCTAACACCGGGGAGCTGTTTTTT
NA | TRBJ2-7 | NA | TRBV30 | CAWSAYGSYEQYF | TGTGCCTGGAGTGCGTACGGTTCCTACGAGCAGTACTTC
NA | TRBJ2-7 | NA | TRBV6-5 | CASGLNAYEQYF | TGTGCCAGCGGACTAAACGCCTACGAGCAGTACTTC
NA | TRBJ2-7 | TRBD1 | TRBV7-2 | CASSLVDRPGQGPYEQYF | TGTGCCAGCAGCTTAGTAGACCGTCCGGGACAGGGTCCCTACGAGCAGTACTTC
NA | TRBJ2-1 | NA | TRBV7-9 | CASSSNRDKGPSYNEQFF | TGTGCCAGCAGCTCCAACCGGGACAAGGGCCCCTCCTACAATGAGCAGTTCTTC
NA | TRBJ2-3 | NA | TRBV27 | CASSLFSSPSTDTQYF | TGTGCCAGCAGTTTATTTTCCAGCCCTAGCACAGATACGCAGTATTTT
NA | TRBJ2-1 | NA | TRBV11-1 | CASSRPGLSFPGSYNEQFF | TGTGCCAGCAGCAGACCGGGACTTAGCTTCCCGGGCTCCTACAATGAGCAGTTCTTC
NA | TRBJ2-7 | TRBD2 | TRBV2 | CASFGGNYEQYF | TGTGCCAGCTTCGGGGGGAACTACGAGCAGTACTTC
NA | TRBJ2-7 | NA | TRBV2 | CASSDYGLYEQYF | TGTGCCAGCAGTGACTACGGTTTATACGAGCAGTACTTC
NA | TRBJ2-1 | NA | TRBV4-2 | CASSQGPTGEGEQFF | TGTGCCAGCAGCCAAGGCCCCACGGGAGAGGGTGAGCAGTTCTTC
NA | TRBJ2-3 | TRBD1 | TRBV11-2 | CASSLRTGSSTDTQYF | TGTGCCAGCAGCCTGAGGACAGGCTCTAGCACAGATACGCAGTATTTT
NA | TRBJ1-5 | TRBD1 | TRBV29-1 | CSVRDRGGNQPQHF | TGCAGCGTTCGGGACAGGGGAGGCAATCAGCCCCAGCATTTT
NA | TRBJ1-5 | TRBD1 | TRBV27 | CASSSGQGANQPQHF | TGTGCCAGCAGTTCAGGACAGGGGGCGAATCAGCCCCAGCATTTT
NA | TRBJ2-3 | NA | TRBV19 | CASSTLTSTDTQYF | TGTGCCAGTAGTACGTTGACTAGCACAGATACGCAGTATTTT
NA | TRBJ2-1 | TRBD1 | TRBV29-1 | CSAPGQGGYNEQFF | TGCAGCGCACCGGGACAGGGTGGCTACAATGAGCAGTTCTTC
NA | TRBJ2-5 | TRBD2 | TRBV11-3 | CASSALAGGPQETQYF | TGTGCCAGCAGCGCACTAGCGGGAGGACCCCAAGAGACCCAGTACTTC
NA | TRBJ2-3 | NA | TRBV5-4 | CASSYTTDTQYF | TGTGCCAGCAGCTATACCACAGATACGCAGTATTTT
NA | TRBJ2-1 | TRBD2 | TRBV5-1 | CASSRGEAGEGNEQFF | TGCGCCAGCAGCCGGGGGGAAGCGGGAGAGGGCAATGAGCAGTTCTTC
NA | TRBJ1-1 | TRBD1 | TRBV29-1 | CSGRQGGTEAFF | TGCAGCGGAAGACAGGGAGGGACTGAAGCTTTCTTT
NA | TRBJ2-7 | TRBD1 | TRBV7-9 | CASSPGTGVREQYF | TGTGCCAGCAGCCCCGGGACAGGGGTGCGCGAGCAGTACTTC
NA | TRBJ2-5 | TRBD2 | TRBV9 | CASSSAASGSQTQYF | TGTGCCAGCAGCTCAGCGGCTAGCGGGAGCCAGACCCAGTACTTC